This entry lists 31 T cell receptor beta chains sequenced from one sample in a study of cytomegalovirus exposure and HLA in healthy donors. This PCR relied on a set of 60 Vbeta primers and 13 Jbeta primers. Sequenced by immunoSEQ multiplex PCR; TCRdb stores in-frame clones only, minus some. This sample has about 110,000 clones; about 83% occur once, and the top ten carry around 5%. Sequenced sample: PBMCs. All receptors derive from a female donor in good health and CMV-seropositive.

The chain employs TRBV7-9 and TRBJ2-2; 10 nucleotides match TRBD1. Trimming cost V 7 bases and J 7 bases; bases outside gene matches: 6. CDR3 length: 14 amino acids. Per the germline V gene, CDR1 is SEHNR and CDR2 is FQNEAQ (reference sequence). The CDR3 spells CASTDRGQSGELFF. Written as DNA, the CDR3 is TGTGCCAGCACCGACAGGGGGCAAAGCGGGGAGCTGTTTTTT.

The chain recombines TRBV14 with TRBJ2-7; TRBD1 matches 7 bases. V shed 3 bases and J 2 bases; nucleotides not matched to a gene: 7. CDR1 and CDR2 from the germline V gene are SGHDN and FVKESK. The CDR3 loop spans 15 amino acids. The CDR3 DNA sequence: TGTGCCAGCAGCCAGATAGGGGGCCATACCTACGAGCAGTACTTC. The encoded protein is CASSQIGGHTYEQYF.

The genes are TRBV30 and TRBJ2-1; 8 nucleotides line up with TRBD2. The CDR3 has 14 residues. V lost 0 bases, J lost 9 bases, and 7 bases stayed unmatched. Looked up from germline, CDR1 is GTSNPN and CDR2 is SVGIG (reference sequence). Here the CDR3 reads CAWSVSGGRVEQFF. CDR3 in DNA: TGTGCCTGGAGTGTAAGCGGGGGTCGGGTTGAGCAGTTCTTC.

The V gene is TRBV5-1, the J gene TRBJ2-2, with 7 positions matching TRBD1. The CDR3 contains 14 residues. J was trimmed by 7 bases and V by 8 bases; bases with no gene match: 11. From germline, CDR1 is SGHRS and CDR2 YFSETQ. CDR3 nucleotide sequence: TGCGCCAGTCGGAAGACAGGGTTGAACGGGGAGCTGTTTTTT. Its translation is CASRKTGLNGELFF.

J is TRBJ2-3 and V is TRBV19; TRBD1 matches 10 bases. The CDR3 contains 14 residues. Germline CDR1 LNHDA, CDR2 SQIVND (reference sequence). The V gene end was trimmed by 4 bases and the J gene end by 5 bases; junction bases not matched to a gene: 3. CDR3 loop: CASSRDRGRDTQYF. CDR3 sequence (DNA): TGTGCCAGTAGTAGAGACAGGGGGCGAGATACGCAGTATTTT.

The chain links TRBV4-3 to TRBJ2-3, with 9 bases matching TRBD2. V trimming: 0 bases; J trimming: 1 base; junction bases outside the gene matches: 11. The CDR3 sequence is 19 residues long. Germline assignment: CDR1 LGHNA and CDR2 YSLEER. DNA of the CDR3: TGCGCCAGCAGCCAAGATCTACTGCGGGGCGGGGGGGGCACAGATACGCAGTATTTT. It codes for CASSQDLLRGGGGTDTQYF.

Notes on this clone: The junction shows a germline mismatch at one end, possibly a read error. This chain connects TRBV7-2 to TRBJ2-1; tentative D call: TRBD1 (5 bases). CDR1 and CDR2 from the germline V gene are SGHTA and FQGNSA. The CDR3 sequence is 12 residues long. CDR3 region: CASSINSGFQIF. CDR3 nucleotides: TGTGCCAGCAGCATAAATTCAGGGTTCCAGATCTTC.

A remark on this clone: The junction departs from germline at one end; a sequencing error may be responsible. The chain joins TRBV9 to TRBJ2-1, with D maybe TRBD2 (5 bases). CDR1 and CDR2 from the germline V gene are SGDLS and YYNGEE. The CDR3 runs to 9 residues. The CDR3 is CASSPRGLF. CDR3 in DNA: TGTGCCAGCAGCCCACGAGGGCTCTTC.

J is TRBJ2-5 and V is TRBV18, with no clear D. Trimming shortened V by 6 bases and J by 2 bases, and 4 bases separated the two germline ends. Per the germline V gene, CDR1 is KGHSH and CDR2 is LQKENI. This CDR3 is built from 11 residues. CDR3 coding DNA: TGTGCCAGCTCTCTTCAAGAGACCCAGTACTTC. Protein product: CASSLQETQYF.

This chain uses TRBV18 with TRBJ2-3, with D perhaps TRBD1 (6 bases). V was pared by 0 bases and J by 4 bases, with 17 bases between. The CDR3 consists of 17 residues. Germline V gene data show CDR1 as KGHSH and CDR2 as LQKENI. CDR3 coding DNA: TGTGCCAGCTCACCACCCAGGGGCCAAGGAGGTGCAGATACGCAGTATTTT. Translated, it gives CASSPPRGQGGADTQYF. The whole variable domain, filled in from reference TRBV18 and TRBJ2-3, reads NAGVMQNPRHLVRRRGQEARLRCSPMKGHSHVYWYRQLPEEGLKFMVYLQKENIIDESGMPKERFSAEFPKEGPSILRIQQVVRGDSAAYFCASSPPRGQGGADTQYFGPGTRLTVL.

The chain carries TRBV6-1 and TRBJ1-2, with D possibly TRBD1 on 5 matching bases. Germline V gives CDR1 MNHNS, CDR2 SASEGT. The CDR3 consists of 14 residues. V was shortened by 1 base and J by 8 bases, with 14 bases between the two germline ends. The DNA of the CDR3 is TGTGCCAGCAGTGAAGACCGGCAGGGTTGGGGCTACACCTTC. This codes for CASSEDRQGWGYTF.

The V gene is TRBV4-3, the J gene TRBJ2-1; a possible D gene is TRBD1 (6 bases). The CDR3 has 16 residues. The V end lost 3 bases, the J end lost 8 bases, and 20 bases lay between the germline ends. Germline V gene data show CDR1 as LGHNA and CDR2 as YSLEER. CDR3 region: CASSHQHRASRDEQFF. CDR3 in DNA: TGCGCCAGCAGCCATCAACACAGGGCCTCTCGGGATGAGCAGTTCTTC.

This clone was detected only a few times. The chain couples TRBV7-9 to TRBJ2-1, with 8 bases lining up with TRBD2. This CDR3 comprises 17 residues. Germline values: CDR1 SEHNR, CDR2 FQNEAQ (reference sequence). The V and J ends lost 1 base and 0 bases, in that order; junction bases with no gene match: 5. CDR3: CASSLVGGRSSYNEQFF. CDR3 coding DNA: TGTGCCAGCAGCTTAGTTGGCGGGAGGAGCTCCTACAATGAGCAGTTCTTC.

The V gene is TRBV6-1, the J gene TRBJ1-6; maybe TRBD1 (5 bases). This CDR3 region has 13 residues. Germline V gives CDR1 MNHNS, CDR2 SASEGT. The V end was cut by 3 bases, the J end by 10 bases, with 10 bases between. The CDR3 DNA is TGTGCCAGCAGTGACAGGGAAGGATCACCCCTCCACTTT. Translating it yields CASSDREGSPLHF.

This chain uses TRBV27 with TRBJ2-2, with 11 positions matching TRBD2. Losses at the gene ends were 4 bases for V and 0 bases for J; bases not matched to a gene: 4. CDR1 and CDR2 (germline): MNHEY, SMNVEV (reference sequence). The CDR3 runs to 17 residues. CDR3 sequence: CASSSPGLAANTGELFF. CDR3 nucleotides: TGTGCCAGCAGTTCCCCGGGACTAGCGGCGAACACCGGGGAGCTGTTTTTT.

The rearrangement uses TRBV18 and TRBJ2-3; 8 bases line up with TRBD2. This CDR3 is built from 17 residues. Germline V gene data show CDR1 as KGHSH and CDR2 as LQKENI. V dropped 0 bases and J dropped 6; count of bases not matched to a gene: 11. The CDR3 DNA reads TGTGCCAGCTCACCACCCCTCCATGAGCGGGAGAGGGATACGCAGTATTTT. This encodes CASSPPLHERERDTQYF.

CDR3 in DNA: TGTGCCAGCAGCAGGACAGGGGGAAGCTCCTACAATGAGCAGTTCTTC. Its protein is CASSRTGGSSYNEQFF. The rearrangement links TRBV6-4 to TRBJ2-1, with 10 bases fitting TRBD1. Germline assignment: CDR1 MRHNA and CDR2 SNTAGT. This CDR3 region has 16 residues. V lost 6 bases, J lost 0 bases, and 5 bases stayed unmatched.

This clone has a single count. The chain recombines TRBV21-1 with TRBJ1-5; the D call TRBD1 from the table was never checked on the DNA. TRBV21-1 is recorded as a pseudogene. This CDR3 is 19 amino acids long. CDR3 amino acids: CASSKSAQGPGCGNQPQHF. In nucleotides, the CDR3 is TGTGCCAGCAGCAAATCGGCCCAGGGTCCTGGATGCGGCAATCAGCCCCAGCATTTT.

The V call is TRBV5-1, the J call TRBJ2-2; 7 nucleotides line up with TRBD2. Germline values: CDR1 SGHRS, CDR2 YFSETQ. V was clipped by 6 bases and J by 3 bases; unmatched bases: 8. This CDR3 has 15 residues. CDR3 sequence: CASNMPGGYTGELFF. The CDR3 DNA reads as TGCGCCAGCAACATGCCCGGGGGGTACACCGGGGAGCTGTTTTTT.

The chain recombines TRBV7-2 with TRBJ2-7, with 9 bases that match TRBD2. V shed 2 bases, J shed 0 bases, and the junction held 14 bases outside the gene matches. The CDR3 has 19 residues. Germline-derived CDR1 and CDR2 are SGHTA and FQGNSA. CDR3 region: CASSLKVALLAGSSYEQYF. CDR3 coding DNA: TGTGCCAGCAGCTTAAAAGTCGCCCTCCTAGCGGGGTCCTCCTACGAGCAGTACTTC.

The CDR3 bases are TGTGCCAGCAGCTCGCGACAGGGAGAGACCCAGTACTTC. It is translated as CASSSRQGETQYF. The gene calls are TRBV5-4 and TRBJ2-5; 7 nucleotides match TRBD1. CDR3 length: 13 residues. Germline V gene lookup returns CDR1 SGHNT and CDR2 YYREEE (reference sequence). The V segment lost 3 bases and the J segment 4 bases; nucleotides outside the gene matches: 3.

This clone has just a few counts. The CDR3 coding sequence is TGTGCCAGTAGTACAGGGGCGACTGGAAACACCATATATTTT. This translates into CASSTGATGNTIYF. The J gene is TRBJ1-3, the V gene TRBV19; D might be TRBD1 (6 bases). The CDR3 consists of 14 residues. V was clipped by 4 bases and J by 2 bases, with 9 bases between them. Germline loops: CDR1 LNHDA, CDR2 SQIVND (reference sequence).

The chain has TRBV7-9 and TRBJ2-1, with 7 nucleotides matching TRBD1. The V gene end was trimmed by 5 bases and the J gene end by 3 bases; junction bases not matched to a gene: 7. CDR3 length: 15 residues. Germline CDR1 is SEHNR and CDR2 is FQNEAQ (reference sequence). The CDR3 protein is CASSAPGGIYNEQFF. DNA of the CDR3: TGTGCCAGCAGCGCTCCAGGGGGAATCTACAATGAGCAGTTCTTC. The complete variable domain, with remaining parts taken from reference TRBV7-9 and TRBJ2-1, reads DTGVSQNPRHKITKRGQNVTFRCDPISEHNRLYWYRQTLGQGPEFLTYFQNEAQLEKSRLLSDRFSAERPKGSFSTLEIQRTEQGDSAMYLCASSAPGGIYNEQFFGPGTRLTVL.

The genes are TRBV19 and TRBJ1-4, with D perhaps matching TRBD1 (5 bases). The ends were cut back, 6 bases at V and 3 bases at J, with 14 bases in the middle. The CDR3 has 15 residues. Germline lookup yields CDR1 LNHDA and CDR2 SQIVND (reference sequence). CDR3 sequence: CASRGVTASNEKLFF. CDR3 DNA sequence: TGTGCCAGTAGAGGGGTGACAGCATCTAATGAAAAACTGTTTTTT.

The chain carries TRBV15 and TRBJ2-1, with 10 nucleotides matching TRBD2. With 1 base clipped from V and 5 bases from J, the junction kept 5 bases outside the gene matches. Germline assignment: CDR1 LNHNV and CDR2 YYDKDF (reference sequence). The CDR3 extends over 16 amino acids. The CDR3 DNA reads as TGTGCCACCAGCAGAGTAGGGACTAGCGTCGACAATGAGCAGTTCTTC. Translating it yields CATSRVGTSVDNEQFF. Together with reference TRBV15 and TRBJ2-1, the CDR3 gives the full variable domain: DAMVIQNPRYQVTQFGKPVTLSCSQTLNHNVMYWYQQKSSQAPKLLFHYYDKDFNNEADTPDNFQSRRPNTSFCFLDIRSPGLGDTAMYLCATSRVGTSVDNEQFFGPGTRLTVL.

The V gene is TRBV28, the J gene TRBJ2-5; 14 bases are a match to TRBD2. Germline V gene data show CDR1 as MDHEN and CDR2 as SYDVKM. The V segment lost 10 bases and the J segment 2 bases; nucleotides outside the gene matches: 3. This CDR3 has 14 amino acids. CDR3 sequence reads: CAIRTSGRQETQYF. CDR3 coding DNA: TGTGCCATCCGGACTAGCGGGAGGCAAGAGACCCAGTACTTC.

The chain employs TRBV21-1 and TRBJ1-1. TRBV21-1 is shown as a pseudogene. The CDR3 runs 12 residues. The CDR3, as DNA: TGTGCCAGCAGCCTCATCGGGGCTGAAGCTTTCTTT. This translates into CASSLIGAEAFF.

The chain uses TRBV9 and TRBJ1-2; 7 nucleotides agree with TRBD1. This CDR3 comprises 13 residues. V lost 3 bases, J lost 4 bases, and 3 bases stayed unmatched. The germline gives CDR1 SGDLS, CDR2 YYNGEE. The CDR3: CASSATGTYGYTF. CDR3 in DNA: TGTGCCAGCAGCGCGACAGGGACCTATGGCTACACCTTC. Looking up the rest from reference TRBV9 and TRBJ1-2 gives the full variable domain: DSGVTQTPKHLITATGQRVTLRCSPRSGDLSVYWYQQSLDQGLQFLIQYYNGEERAKGNILERFSAQQFPDLHSELNLSSLELGDSALYFCASSATGTYGYTFGSGTRLTVV.

This rearrangement joins TRBV29-1 to TRBJ2-5, with D possibly TRBD2 on 6 matching bases. Per the germline V gene, CDR1 is SQVTM and CDR2 is ANQGSEA. The germline V and J ends were trimmed by 7 bases and 5 bases, with 14 bases remaining between them. CDR3 length: 12 amino acids. The CDR3 bases are TGCAGCGGACGGAGTGGGAGGGAGACCCAGTACTTC. Amino acids: CSGRSGRETQYF.

This chain connects TRBV6-5 to TRBJ2-7; 9 nucleotides match TRBD1. Germline CDR1 MNHEY, CDR2 SVGAGI. CDR3 length: 15 amino acids. V lost 5 bases to trimming and J lost 7 bases; unmatched junction nucleotides: 12. The CDR3 protein is CASSTGQGGNREQYF. The DNA of the CDR3 is TGTGCCAGCAGTACGGGACAGGGTGGAAATCGGGAGCAGTACTTC.

J is TRBJ2-5 and V is TRBV6-1; D is perhaps TRBD2 (6 bases). V was shortened by 6 bases and J by 5 bases, with 16 bases between the two germline ends. The CDR3 consists of 14 residues. Germline-derived CDR1 and CDR2 are MNHNS and SASEGT. CDR3 in DNA: TGTGCCAGCAGACTCACTGGACGGGGGGAGACCCAGTACTTC. This gives the protein CASRLTGRGETQYF.